This TCR beta chain is from a study of T cells in women clearing cervical HPV infection. On this clone itself: The read terminates 3 residues ahead of where the CDR3 ends, so the germline J gene completes it.

Sequenced by immunoSEQ multiplex PCR; TCRdb stores in-frame clones only, minus some. Recorded for this sample: 35,000 to 45,000 clones. The CDR3 sequence is 14 residues long. Trimming pared 4 bases from V and 5 bases from J, leaving 14 bases between. Germline V CDR1 and CDR2: SQVTM, ANQGSEA. The V and J genes are TRBV29-1 and TRBJ2-2, with TRBD2 as a possible D gene (5 bases). The receptor was derived from a woman aged 18 to 75 with a cervical HPV16 infection that either progressed to CIN3+ or cleared (not recorded which). Sequenced material: blood buffy coat. CDR3 loop: CSVGLAGGTGELFF. The part of the CDR3 DNA that was read is TGCAGCGTTGGACTGGCGGGTGGAACCGGGGAG.